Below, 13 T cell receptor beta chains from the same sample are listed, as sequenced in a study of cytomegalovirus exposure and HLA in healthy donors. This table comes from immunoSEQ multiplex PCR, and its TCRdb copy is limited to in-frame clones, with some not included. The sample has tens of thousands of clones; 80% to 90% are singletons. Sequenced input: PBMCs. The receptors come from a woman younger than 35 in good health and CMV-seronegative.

In DNA form, the CDR3 reads TGCGCCAGCAGCCTCAAGGGTCTAGCGGAGACCCCCGAGCAGTACTTC. Protein product: CASSLKGLAETPEQYF. The chain joins TRBV4-1 to TRBJ2-7; 7 bases map to TRBD2. Germline CDR1 and CDR2: MGHRA and YSYEKL. V shed 4 bases and J 6 bases; nucleotides not matched to a gene: 15. There are 16 residues in the CDR3.

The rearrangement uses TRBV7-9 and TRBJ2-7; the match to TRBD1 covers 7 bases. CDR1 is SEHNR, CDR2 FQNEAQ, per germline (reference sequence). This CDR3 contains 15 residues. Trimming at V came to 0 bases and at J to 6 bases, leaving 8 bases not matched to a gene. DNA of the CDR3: TGTGCCAGCAGCTTAGCCGGGACAGAGCACATCGAGCAGTACTTC. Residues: CASSLAGTEHIEQYF.

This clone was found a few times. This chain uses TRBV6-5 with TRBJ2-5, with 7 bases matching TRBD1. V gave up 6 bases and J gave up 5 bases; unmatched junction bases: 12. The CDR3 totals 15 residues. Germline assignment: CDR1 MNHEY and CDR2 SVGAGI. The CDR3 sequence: CASSPGTANLETQYF. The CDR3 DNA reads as TGTGCCAGCAGCCCAGGGACAGCGAATCTGGAGACCCAGTACTTC.

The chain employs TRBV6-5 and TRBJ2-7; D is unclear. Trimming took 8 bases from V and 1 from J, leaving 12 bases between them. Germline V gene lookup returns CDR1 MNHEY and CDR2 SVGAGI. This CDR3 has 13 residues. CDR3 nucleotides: TGTGCCAGCGAGTCGGCAGGATCCTACGAGCAGTACTTC. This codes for CASESAGSYEQYF.

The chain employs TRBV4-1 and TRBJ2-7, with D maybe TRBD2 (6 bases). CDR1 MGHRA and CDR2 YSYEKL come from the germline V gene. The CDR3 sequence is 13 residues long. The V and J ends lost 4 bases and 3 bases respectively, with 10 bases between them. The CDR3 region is CASSPPGDYEQYF. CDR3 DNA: TGCGCCAGCAGCCCTCCGGGGGACTACGAGCAGTACTTC.

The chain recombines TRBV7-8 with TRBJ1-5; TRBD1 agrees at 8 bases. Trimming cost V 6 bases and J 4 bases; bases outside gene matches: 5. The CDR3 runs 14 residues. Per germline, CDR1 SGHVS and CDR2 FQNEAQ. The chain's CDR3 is CASSPRGLNQPQHF. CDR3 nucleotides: TGTGCCAGCAGTCCCAGGGGGCTGAATCAGCCCCAGCATTTT.

CDR3 loop: CASSLFTGSENYGYTF. DNA of the CDR3: TGTGCCAGCAGCTTATTCACAGGGTCTGAGAACTATGGCTACACCTTC. J is TRBJ1-2 and V is TRBV7-9, with TRBD1 as a possible D gene (6 bases). Germline V lookup: CDR1 SEHNR, CDR2 FQNEAQ (reference sequence). V was shortened by 2 bases and J by 2 bases, with 15 bases between the two germline ends. The CDR3 sequence is 16 residues long.

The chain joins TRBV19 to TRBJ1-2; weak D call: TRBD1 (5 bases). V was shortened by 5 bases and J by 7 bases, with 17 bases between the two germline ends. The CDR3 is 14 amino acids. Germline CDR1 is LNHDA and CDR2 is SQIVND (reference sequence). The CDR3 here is CASSFRDPGGGYTF. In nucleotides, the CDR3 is TGTGCCAGTAGTTTCCGGGACCCGGGAGGTGGCTACACCTTC.

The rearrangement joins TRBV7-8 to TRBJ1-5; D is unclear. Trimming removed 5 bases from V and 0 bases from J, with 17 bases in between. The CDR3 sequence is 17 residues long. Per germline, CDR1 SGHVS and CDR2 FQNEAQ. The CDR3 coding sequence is TGTGCCAGCAGCCCTGGAGTGAGGTCTTATAGCAATCAGCCCCAGCATTTT. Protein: CASSPGVRSYSNQPQHF.

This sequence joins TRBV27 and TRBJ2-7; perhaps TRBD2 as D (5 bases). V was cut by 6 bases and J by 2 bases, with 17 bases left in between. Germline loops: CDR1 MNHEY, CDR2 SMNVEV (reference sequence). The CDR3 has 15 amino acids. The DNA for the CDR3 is TGTGCCAGCAGATACAAACCCGGGGTCCCCTACGAGCAGTACTTC. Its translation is CASRYKPGVPYEQYF.

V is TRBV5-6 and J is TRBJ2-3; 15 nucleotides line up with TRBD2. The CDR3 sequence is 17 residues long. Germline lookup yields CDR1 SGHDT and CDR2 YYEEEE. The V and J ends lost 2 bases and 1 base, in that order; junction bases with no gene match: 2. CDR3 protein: CASSLRTSGGGTDTQYF. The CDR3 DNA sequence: TGTGCCAGCAGCTTACGGACTAGCGGGGGGGGCACAGATACGCAGTATTTT.

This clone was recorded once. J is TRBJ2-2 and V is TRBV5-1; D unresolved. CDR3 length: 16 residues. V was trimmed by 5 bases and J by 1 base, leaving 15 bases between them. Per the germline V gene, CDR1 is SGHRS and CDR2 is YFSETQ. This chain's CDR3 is CASRLFVARNTGELFF. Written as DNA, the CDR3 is TGCGCCAGCAGATTGTTTGTGGCTAGGAACACCGGGGAGCTGTTTTTT.

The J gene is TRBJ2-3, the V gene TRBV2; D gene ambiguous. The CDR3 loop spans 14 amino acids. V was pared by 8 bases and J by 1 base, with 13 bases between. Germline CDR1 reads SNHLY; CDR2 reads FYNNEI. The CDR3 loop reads CASPELQGTDTQYF. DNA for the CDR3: TGTGCCAGCCCTGAACTGCAAGGCACAGATACGCAGTATTTT.